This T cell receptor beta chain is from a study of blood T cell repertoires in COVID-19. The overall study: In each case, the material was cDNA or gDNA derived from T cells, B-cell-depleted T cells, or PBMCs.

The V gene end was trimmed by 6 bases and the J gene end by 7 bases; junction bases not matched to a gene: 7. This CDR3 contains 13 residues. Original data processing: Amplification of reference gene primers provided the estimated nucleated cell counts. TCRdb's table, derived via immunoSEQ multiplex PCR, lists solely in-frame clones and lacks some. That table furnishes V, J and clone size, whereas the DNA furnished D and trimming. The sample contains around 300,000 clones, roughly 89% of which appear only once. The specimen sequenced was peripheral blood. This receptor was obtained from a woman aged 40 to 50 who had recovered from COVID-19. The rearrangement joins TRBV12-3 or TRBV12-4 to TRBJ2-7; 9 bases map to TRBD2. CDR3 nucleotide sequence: TGTGCCAGCAGCGCGGGAGGGCCATGGGAGCAGTACTTC. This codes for CASSAGGPWEQYF.